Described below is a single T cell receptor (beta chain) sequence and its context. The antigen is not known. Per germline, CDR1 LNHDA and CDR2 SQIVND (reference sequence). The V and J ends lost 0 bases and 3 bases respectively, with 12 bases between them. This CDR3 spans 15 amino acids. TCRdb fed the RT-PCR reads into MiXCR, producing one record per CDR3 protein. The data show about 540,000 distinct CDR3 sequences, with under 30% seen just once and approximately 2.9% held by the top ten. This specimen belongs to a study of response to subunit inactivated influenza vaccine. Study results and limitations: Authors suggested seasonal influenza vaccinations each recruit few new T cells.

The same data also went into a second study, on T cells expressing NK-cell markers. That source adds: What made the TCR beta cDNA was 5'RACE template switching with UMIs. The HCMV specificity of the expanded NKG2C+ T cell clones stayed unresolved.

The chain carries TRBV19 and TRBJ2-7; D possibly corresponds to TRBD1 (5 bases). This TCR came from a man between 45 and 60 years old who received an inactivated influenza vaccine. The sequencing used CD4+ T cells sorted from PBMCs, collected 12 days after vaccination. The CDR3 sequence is CASSIEGVGRYEQYF. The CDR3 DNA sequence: TGTGCCAGTAGTATAGAAGGGGTGGGCCGCTACGAGCAGTACTTC.